These 20 T cell receptor beta chains came from one sample sequenced in a study of shared clonotypes between healthy human individuals. The data were produced by immunoSEQ multiplex PCR, yet TCRdb's version contains in-frame clones alone and is incomplete. Among hundreds of thousands of clones listed, 85% to 95% were seen once. Positive CCR7 selection of CD45RO-negative cells yielded the naive CD8 cells, and terminally differentiated effector memory CD45RA+ cells were excluded. The material sequenced was naive CD8+ T cells sorted from blood. The receptors were gathered from a woman aged 25 to 39 in good health.

This chain joins TRBV27 and TRBJ2-7; D uncertain. Germline CDR1 is MNHEY and CDR2 is SMNVEV (reference sequence). Trimming shortened V by 10 bases and J by 6 bases, and 13 bases separated the two germline ends. The CDR3 spans 11 residues. CDR3 coding DNA: TGTGCCATCCGTGGTGGCAGCGAGCAGTACTTC. Translation gives CAIRGGSEQYF.

This clone was seen a handful of times. V and J are TRBV19 and TRBJ1-2; the D is unclear. The length of the CDR3 is 11 residues. CDR1 and CDR2 from the germline V gene are LNHDA and SQIVND (reference sequence). V shed 4 bases and J shed 5 bases, with 5 bases lying between them. CDR3 loop: CASSSGYGYTF. The CDR3 DNA follows: TGTGCCAGTAGTAGCGGATATGGCTACACCTTC.

The chain carries TRBV28 and TRBJ2-7; tentative D call: TRBD1 (6 bases). The CDR3 contains 14 residues. Per the germline V gene, CDR1 is MDHEN and CDR2 is SYDVKM. Deletions cut 7 bases from V and 1 base from J, with 14 bases between. The CDR3 loop reads CASKLAGVSYEQYF. The CDR3 DNA reads TGTGCCAGCAAGCTAGCAGGGGTTTCCTACGAGCAGTACTTC.

V is TRBV4-1 and J is TRBJ2-7; 7 positions agree with TRBD2. V shed 1 base, J shed 7 bases, and the junction held 13 bases outside the gene matches. Per germline, CDR1 MGHRA and CDR2 YSYEKL. CDR3 length equals 16 residues. The CDR3 region has the DNA TGCGCCAGCAGCCAAGTGTCGGGGGAGGGCCGGGAAGAGCAGTACTTC. Its translation: CASSQVSGEGREEQYF.

The V and J genes are TRBV11-2 and TRBJ2-7; TRBD1 agrees at 7 bases. The V and J ends lost 5 bases and 2 bases, in that order; junction bases with no gene match: 18. The CDR3 runs 18 residues. Germline lookup yields CDR1 SGHAT and CDR2 FQNNGV. The CDR3 sequence is CASSPTRTGFSLAYEQYF. For the CDR3, the DNA is TGTGCCAGCAGCCCTACTCGGACAGGATTTTCCTTGGCCTACGAGCAGTACTTC.

The chain combines TRBV7-1 with TRBJ2-6; D gene ambiguous. TRBV7-1 is an ORF, and what it does is uncertain. The CDR3 totals 15 residues. With 5 bases removed from V and 5 bases from J, the gap between germline ends came to 13 bases. The CDR3 DNA reads TGTGCCAGCAGCCCACGTATAAGTCGGGCCAACGTCCTGACTTTC. Its protein product is CASSPRISRANVLTF.

The V gene is TRBV19, the J gene TRBJ2-1; D is ambiguous. This CDR3 region has 13 residues. CDR1 and CDR2 from the germline V gene are LNHDA and SQIVND (reference sequence). With 0 bases removed from V and 6 bases from J, the gap between germline ends came to 6 bases. In nucleotides, the CDR3 is TGTGCCAGTAGTATAGACGGGTTCAATGAGCAGTTCTTC. Protein sequence: CASSIDGFNEQFF.

This chain connects TRBV6-1 to TRBJ1-3; D is possibly TRBD1 (6 bases). V dropped 1 base and J dropped 3 bases, with 7 bases sitting between them. The CDR3 runs 14 residues. CDR1 and CDR2 (germline): MNHNS, SASEGT. The CDR3 nucleotides are TGTGCCAGCAGTGAAGGGGGGCGTGGAAACACCATATATTTT. This codes for CASSEGGRGNTIYF.

The chain combines TRBV7-9 with TRBJ2-7, with 8 bases that match TRBD1. Germline assignment: CDR1 SEHNR and CDR2 FQNEAQ (reference sequence). CDR3 length: 12 amino acids. Germline trimming cut 5 bases from V and 5 bases from J; bases unmatched to any gene: 2. The CDR3: CASSQTGDEQYF. Written as DNA, the CDR3 is TGTGCCAGCAGCCAGACAGGGGACGAGCAGTACTTC.

Here the CDR3 DNA reads TGTGCCAGCAGCTTTGATGGGGGCTCCTACGAGCAGTACTTC. Amino acids: CASSFDGGSYEQYF. The rearrangement uses TRBV5-4 and TRBJ2-7; D tentatively reads TRBD1 or TRBD2 (5 bases each). Trimming took 2 bases from V and 0 from J, leaving 9 bases between them. This CDR3 comprises 14 residues. Per germline, CDR1 SGHNT and CDR2 YYREEE (reference sequence).

The chain is built from TRBV28 and TRBJ2-7; 7 bases fit TRBD1. Per the germline V gene, CDR1 is MDHEN and CDR2 is SYDVKM. Unmatched junction bases numbered 9, after V lost 5 bases and J lost 5 bases. The CDR3 is made up of 14 amino acids. CDR3 coding DNA: TGTGCCAGCAGTGTGTTGACAGGGTTCAACGAGCAGTACTTC. Protein sequence: CASSVLTGFNEQYF.

The chain recombines TRBV28 with TRBJ2-6; D not certain. V was shortened by 2 bases and J by 4 bases, with 12 bases between the two germline ends. This CDR3 is built from 16 residues. Germline V CDR1 and CDR2: MDHEN, SYDVKM. Here the CDR3 reads CASSLDLPLGANVLTF. The CDR3 DNA is TGTGCCAGCAGTTTAGACCTACCCTTGGGGGCCAACGTCCTGACTTTC.

The CDR3 DNA is TGTGCCAGCAGCGGATGGGTGGGGCCTAACTATGGCTACACCTTC. It encodes CASSGWVGPNYGYTF. J is TRBJ1-2 and V is TRBV9; TRBD1 might be the D (5 bases). V was shortened by 3 bases and J by 0 bases, with 12 bases between the two germline ends. Germline lookup yields CDR1 SGDLS and CDR2 YYNGEE. The CDR3 is 15 residues long.

The rearrangement links TRBV28 to TRBJ2-7, with D hard to call. CDR1 and CDR2 (germline): MDHEN, SYDVKM. CDR3 length: 11 amino acids. Trimming stripped 5 bases from V and 3 bases from J, with 5 bases between. The CDR3 nucleotides read TGTGCCAGCAGTAGCTTCTACGAGCAGTACTTC. As protein: CASSSFYEQYF.

The V gene is TRBV11-2, the J gene TRBJ2-1; TRBD1 matches 7 bases. Germline-derived CDR1 and CDR2 are SGHAT and FQNNGV. This CDR3 contains 14 residues. J lost 5 bases, V lost 4 bases, and 5 bases had no gene match. This CDR3 is CASSSTGKHNEQFF. The CDR3 region has the DNA TGTGCCAGCAGCTCGACAGGGAAACACAATGAGCAGTTCTTC. Full variable domain (outside the CDR3, taken from reference TRBV11-2 and TRBJ2-1): EAGVAQSPRYKIIEKRQSVAFWCNPISGHATLYWYQQILGQGPKLLIQFQNNGVVDDSQLPKDRFSAERLKGVDSTLKIQPAKLEDSAVYLCASSSTGKHNEQFFGPGTRLTVL.

The V call is TRBV4-1, the J call TRBJ1-5, with D unresolved. The germline CDR1 and CDR2 sequences are MGHRA and YSYEKL. CDR3 length: 14 amino acids. Deletions cut 0 bases from V and 6 bases from J, with 9 bases between. Here the CDR3 reads CASSQEKGFQPQHF. The CDR3 region has the DNA TGCGCCAGCAGCCAAGAGAAGGGTTTTCAGCCCCAGCATTTT.

The chain recombines TRBV7-9 with TRBJ1-1; no clear D. From germline, CDR1 is SEHNR and CDR2 FQNEAQ (reference sequence). The CDR3 contains 14 residues. Trimming pared 5 bases from V and 4 bases from J, leaving 14 bases between. The CDR3, as DNA: TGTGCCAGCAGCCTCACGGATTCAGGCACTGAAGCTTTCTTT. Its translation is CASSLTDSGTEAFF.

V usage is TRBV4-1 and J usage is TRBJ2-7; 7 positions match TRBD1. V lost 3 bases, J lost 2 bases, and 7 bases stayed unmatched. CDR1 is MGHRA and CDR2 is YSYEKL in the germline V gene. CDR3 size: 15 residues. The CDR3 DNA reads TGCGCCAGCAGCCATTCTGGACAGGCCCCCTACGAGCAGTACTTC. Protein: CASSHSGQAPYEQYF.

The chain is built from TRBV7-8 and TRBJ2-1; D is perhaps TRBD1 or TRBD2 (5 bases each). The CDR3 covers 15 residues. V was pared by 5 bases and J by 4 bases, with 15 bases between. CDR1 is SGHVS, CDR2 FQNEAQ, per germline. As DNA, the CDR3 is TGTGCCAGCAGCCAGATTAGGGGACCATACAATGAGCAGTTCTTC. Translated: CASSQIRGPYNEQFF.

This clone was counted a single time. The chain is built from TRBV7-2 and TRBJ2-1; 10 bases fit TRBD2. This CDR3 is built from 17 residues. The trim removed 1 base at V and 10 bases at J, leaving 13 bases unmatched. Germline CDR1 is SGHTA and CDR2 is FQGNSA. In DNA, the CDR3 is TGTGCCAGCAGCTTAGAGACGCTAGCGGGAGACTATGGGGAGCAGTTCTTC. Its translation is CASSLETLAGDYGEQFF.